This T cell receptor (beta chain) was found in a study of blood T cells in healthy people across ages. Total RNA, at least 5.5 micrograms per sample, came from PBMCs. The ends lost 1 base at V and 2 bases at J; junction bases unmatched: 6. There are 16 residues in the CDR3. Germline V gene lookup returns CDR1 SGHRS and CDR2 YFSETQ. Primed by a sample-barcoded 5' primer and a J-beta primer mix, a second PCR proceeded for 7 to 11 cycles. MiXCR, run by TCRdb on the 5' RACE reads, gives a single entry per CDR3 protein. The sample records some 930,000 distinct CDR3 sequences, approximately 32% being singletons. These records were also assigned to another study, of T cells of mothers and their children.

The sample taken for sequencing was blood. J is TRBJ2-1 and V is TRBV5-1; 7 bases align to TRBD2. The receptor was derived from a woman aged 40-49 years in good health. The CDR3 is CASSLWASGPYNEQFF. Here the CDR3 DNA reads TGCGCCAGCAGCTTGTGGGCTAGCGGTCCCTACAATGAGCAGTTCTTC.